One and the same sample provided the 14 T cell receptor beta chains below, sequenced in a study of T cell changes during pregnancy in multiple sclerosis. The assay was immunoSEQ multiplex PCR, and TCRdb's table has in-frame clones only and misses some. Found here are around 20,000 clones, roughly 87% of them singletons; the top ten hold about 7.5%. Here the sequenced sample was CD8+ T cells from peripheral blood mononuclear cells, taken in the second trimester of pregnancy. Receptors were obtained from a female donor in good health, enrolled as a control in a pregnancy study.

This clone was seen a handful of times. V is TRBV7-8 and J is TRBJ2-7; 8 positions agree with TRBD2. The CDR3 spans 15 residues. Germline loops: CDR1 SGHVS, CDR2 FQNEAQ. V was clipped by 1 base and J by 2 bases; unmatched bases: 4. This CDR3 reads CASSLVAGTTYEQYF. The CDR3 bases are TGTGCCAGCAGCTTAGTAGCGGGGACAACCTACGAGCAGTACTTC.

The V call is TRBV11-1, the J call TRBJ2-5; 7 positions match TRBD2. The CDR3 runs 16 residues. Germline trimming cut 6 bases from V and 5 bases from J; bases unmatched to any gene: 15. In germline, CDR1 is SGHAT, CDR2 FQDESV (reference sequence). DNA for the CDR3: TGTGCCAGCAGTGGTTGGCGGGAGAGGGCGTATGAGACCCAGTACTTC. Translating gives CASSGWRERAYETQYF.

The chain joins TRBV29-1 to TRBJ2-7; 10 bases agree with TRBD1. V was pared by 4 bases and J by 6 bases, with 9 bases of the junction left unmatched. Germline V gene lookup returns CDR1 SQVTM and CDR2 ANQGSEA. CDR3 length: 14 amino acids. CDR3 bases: TGCAGCGTTGTCGGGACAGGGGACGTCTCCGAGCAGTACTTC. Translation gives CSVVGTGDVSEQYF.

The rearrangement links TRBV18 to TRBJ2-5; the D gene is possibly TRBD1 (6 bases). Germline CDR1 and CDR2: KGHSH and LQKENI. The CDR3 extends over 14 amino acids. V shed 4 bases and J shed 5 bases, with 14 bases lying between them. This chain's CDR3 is CASSRDNGRETQYF. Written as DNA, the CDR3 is TGTGCCAGCTCACGGGACAACGGGCGGGAGACCCAGTACTTC.

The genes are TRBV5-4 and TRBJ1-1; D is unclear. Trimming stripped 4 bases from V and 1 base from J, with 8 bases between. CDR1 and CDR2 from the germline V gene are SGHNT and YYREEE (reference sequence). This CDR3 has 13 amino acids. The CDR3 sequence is CASSPPGNTEAFF. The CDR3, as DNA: TGTGCCAGCAGCCCCCCCGGGAACACTGAAGCTTTCTTT. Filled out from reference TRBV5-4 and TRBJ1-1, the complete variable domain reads ETGVTQSPTHLIKTRGQQVTLRCSSQSGHNTVSWYQQALGQGPQFIFQYYREEENGRGNFPPRFSGLQFPNYSSELNVNALELDDSALYLCASSPPGNTEAFFGQGTRLTVV.

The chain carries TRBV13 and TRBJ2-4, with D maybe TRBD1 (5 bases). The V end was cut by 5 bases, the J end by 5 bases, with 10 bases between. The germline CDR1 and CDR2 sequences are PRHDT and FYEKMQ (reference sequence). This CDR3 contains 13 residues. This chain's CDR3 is CASSGGHQNIQYF. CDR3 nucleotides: TGTGCCAGCAGCGGTGGACACCAAAACATTCAGTACTTC.

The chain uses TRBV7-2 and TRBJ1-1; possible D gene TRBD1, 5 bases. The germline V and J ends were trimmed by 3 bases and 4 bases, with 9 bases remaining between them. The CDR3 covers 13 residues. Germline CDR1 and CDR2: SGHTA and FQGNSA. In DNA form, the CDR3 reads TGTGCCAGCAGCTTTGGGGCAGCCACTGAAGCTTTCTTT. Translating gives CASSFGAATEAFF.

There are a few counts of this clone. The DNA for the CDR3 is TGTGCCATCAGTGCCAGGGACGGGCTAGCGGACCACGAGCAGTACTTC. Its translation: CAISARDGLADHEQYF. The chain joins TRBV10-3 to TRBJ2-7; 7 nucleotides match TRBD2. Per germline, CDR1 ENHRY and CDR2 SYGVKD. The V and J ends lost 4 bases and 5 bases, in that order; junction bases with no gene match: 14. The CDR3 totals 16 residues.

The CDR3, as DNA: TGCAGCGTTGGAGGGGAGGAGGGCACTGAAGCTTTCTTT. It codes for CSVGGEEGTEAFF. This chain joins TRBV29-1 and TRBJ1-1, with D perhaps TRBD1 (5 bases). The V gene lost 4 bases and the J gene lost 4 bases, with 13 bases spanning the gap. This CDR3 has 13 amino acids. CDR1 and CDR2 (germline): SQVTM, ANQGSEA. The full variable domain, rest sourced from reference TRBV29-1 and TRBJ1-1, is SAVISQKPSRDICQRGTSLTIQCQVDSQVTMMFWYRQQPGQSLTLIATANQGSEATYESGFVIDKFPISRPNLTFSTLTVSNMSPEDSSIYLCSVGGEEGTEAFFGQGTRLTVV.

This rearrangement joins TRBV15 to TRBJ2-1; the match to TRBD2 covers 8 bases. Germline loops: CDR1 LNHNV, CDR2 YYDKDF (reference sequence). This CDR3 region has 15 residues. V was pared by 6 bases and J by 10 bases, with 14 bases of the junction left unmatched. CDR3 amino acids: CATSLGASGSEEQFF. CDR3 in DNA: TGTGCCACCAGTCTCGGGGCTAGCGGGTCTGAGGAGCAGTTCTTC.

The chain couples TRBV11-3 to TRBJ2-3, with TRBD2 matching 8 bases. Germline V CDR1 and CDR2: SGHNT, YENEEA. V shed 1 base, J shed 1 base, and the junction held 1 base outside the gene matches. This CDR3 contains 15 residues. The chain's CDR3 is CASSLVRGGTDTQYF. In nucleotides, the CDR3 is TGTGCCAGCAGCTTAGTGCGGGGGGGCACAGATACGCAGTATTTT.

CDR3 sequence reads: CASSYWTSGYEQYF. CDR3 DNA: TGTGCCAGCAGCTATTGGACTAGCGGCTACGAGCAGTACTTC. This chain joins TRBV5-5 and TRBJ2-7, with 10 bases that match TRBD2. Per the germline V gene, CDR1 is SGHKS and CDR2 is YYEKEE (reference sequence). CDR3 size: 14 residues. V shed 3 bases, J shed 3 bases, and the junction held 3 bases outside the gene matches.

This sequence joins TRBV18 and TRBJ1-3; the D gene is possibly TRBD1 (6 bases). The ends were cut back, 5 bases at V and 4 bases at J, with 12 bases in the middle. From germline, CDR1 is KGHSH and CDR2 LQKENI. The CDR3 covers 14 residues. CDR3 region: CASSSRDIGNTIYF. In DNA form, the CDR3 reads TGTGCCAGCTCATCCCGGGACATCGGAAACACCATATATTTT.

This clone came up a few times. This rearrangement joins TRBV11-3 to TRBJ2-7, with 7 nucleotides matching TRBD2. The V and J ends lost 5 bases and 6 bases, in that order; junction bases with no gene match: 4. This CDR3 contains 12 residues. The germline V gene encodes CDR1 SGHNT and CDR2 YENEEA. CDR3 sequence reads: CASSPGGGEQYF. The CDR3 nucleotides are TGTGCCAGCAGCCCGGGGGGTGGCGAGCAGTACTTC.